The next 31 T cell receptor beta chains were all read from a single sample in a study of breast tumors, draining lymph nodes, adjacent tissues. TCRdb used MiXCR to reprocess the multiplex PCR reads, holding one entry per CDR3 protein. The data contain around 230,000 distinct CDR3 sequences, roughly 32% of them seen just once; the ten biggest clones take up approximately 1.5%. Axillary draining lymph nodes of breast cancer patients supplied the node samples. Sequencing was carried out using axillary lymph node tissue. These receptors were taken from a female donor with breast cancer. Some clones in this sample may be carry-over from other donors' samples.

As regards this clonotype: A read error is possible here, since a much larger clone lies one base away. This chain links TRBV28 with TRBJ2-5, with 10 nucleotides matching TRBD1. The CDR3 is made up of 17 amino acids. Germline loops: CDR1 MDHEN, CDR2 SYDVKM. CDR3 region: CVSSSWDRGRSGETQYF. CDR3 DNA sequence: TGTGTCAGCAGTTCTTGGGACAGGGGAAGGTCGGGAGAGACCCAGTACTTC.

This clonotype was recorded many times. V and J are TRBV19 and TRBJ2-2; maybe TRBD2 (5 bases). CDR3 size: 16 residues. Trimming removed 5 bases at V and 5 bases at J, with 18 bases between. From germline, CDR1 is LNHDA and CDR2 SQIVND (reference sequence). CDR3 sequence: CASSYSLLRGTGELFF. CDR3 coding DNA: TGTGCCAGTAGTTATTCCCTTCTCCGGGGTACCGGGGAGCTGTTTTTT. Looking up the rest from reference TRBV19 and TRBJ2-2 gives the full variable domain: DGGITQSPKYLFRKEGQNVTLSCEQNLNHDAMYWYRQDPGQGLRLIYYSQIVNDFQKGDIAEGYSVSREKKESFPLTVTSAQKNPTAFYLCASSYSLLRGTGELFFGEGSRLTVL.

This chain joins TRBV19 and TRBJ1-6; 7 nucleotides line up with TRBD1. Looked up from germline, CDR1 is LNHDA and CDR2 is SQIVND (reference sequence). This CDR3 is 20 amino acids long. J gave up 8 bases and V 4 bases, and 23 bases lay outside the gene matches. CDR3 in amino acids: CASSTSGLVGGDRGYSPLHF. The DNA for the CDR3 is TGTGCCAGTAGTACGTCGGGACTAGTGGGCGGGGACAGAGGTTATTCACCCCTCCACTTT.

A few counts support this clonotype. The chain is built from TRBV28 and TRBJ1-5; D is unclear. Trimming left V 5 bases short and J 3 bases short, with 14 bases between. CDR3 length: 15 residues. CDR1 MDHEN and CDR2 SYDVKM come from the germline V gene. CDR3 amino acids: CASSTIGRVNQPQHF. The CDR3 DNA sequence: TGTGCCAGCAGTACCATTGGGAGGGTCAATCAGCCCCAGCATTTT.

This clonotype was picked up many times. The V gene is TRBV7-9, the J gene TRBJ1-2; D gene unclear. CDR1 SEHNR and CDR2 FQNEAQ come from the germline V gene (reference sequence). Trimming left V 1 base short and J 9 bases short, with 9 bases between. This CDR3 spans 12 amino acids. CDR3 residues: CASSLGLGSYTF. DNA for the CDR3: TGTGCCAGCAGCTTAGGTCTGGGTAGCTACACCTTC.

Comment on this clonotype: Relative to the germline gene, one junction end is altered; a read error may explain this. The DNA of the CDR3 is TGTGCTAGCAGCCCCGCACCCGCGGATACGCAGTATTTT. It specifies CASSPAPADTQYF. The chain joins TRBV5-5 to TRBJ2-3, with D uncertain. Looked up from germline, CDR1 is SGHKS and CDR2 is YYEKEE (reference sequence). The CDR3 runs 13 residues.

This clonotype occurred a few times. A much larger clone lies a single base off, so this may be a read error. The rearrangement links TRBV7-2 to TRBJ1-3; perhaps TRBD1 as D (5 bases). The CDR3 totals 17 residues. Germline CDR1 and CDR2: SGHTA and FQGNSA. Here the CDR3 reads CASSLGGGGASGNPIYF. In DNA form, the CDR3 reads TGTGCCAGCAGCTTAGGGGGTGGAGGGGCCTCTGGAAACCCCATATATTTT.

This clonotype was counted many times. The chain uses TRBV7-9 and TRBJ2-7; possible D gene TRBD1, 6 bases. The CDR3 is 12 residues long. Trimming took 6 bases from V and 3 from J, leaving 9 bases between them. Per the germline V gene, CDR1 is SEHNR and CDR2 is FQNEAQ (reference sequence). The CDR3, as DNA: TGTGCCAGCAGACTGGACAGCTACGAGCAGTACTTC. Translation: CASRLDSYEQYF.

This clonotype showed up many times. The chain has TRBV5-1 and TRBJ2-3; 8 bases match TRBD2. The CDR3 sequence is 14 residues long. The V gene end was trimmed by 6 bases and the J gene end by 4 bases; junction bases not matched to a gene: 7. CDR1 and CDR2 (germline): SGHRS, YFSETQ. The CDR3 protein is CASKSGSPADTQYF. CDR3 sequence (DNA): TGCGCCAGCAAGAGCGGGAGTCCGGCAGATACGCAGTATTTT.

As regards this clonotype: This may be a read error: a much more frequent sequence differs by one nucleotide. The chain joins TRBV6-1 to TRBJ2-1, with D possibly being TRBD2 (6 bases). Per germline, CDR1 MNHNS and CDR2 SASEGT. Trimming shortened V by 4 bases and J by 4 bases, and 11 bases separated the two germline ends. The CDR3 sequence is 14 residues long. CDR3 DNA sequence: TGTGCCAGCAGTGCAGCTAGCGAATACAATGAGCAGTTCTTC. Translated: CASSAASEYNEQFF.

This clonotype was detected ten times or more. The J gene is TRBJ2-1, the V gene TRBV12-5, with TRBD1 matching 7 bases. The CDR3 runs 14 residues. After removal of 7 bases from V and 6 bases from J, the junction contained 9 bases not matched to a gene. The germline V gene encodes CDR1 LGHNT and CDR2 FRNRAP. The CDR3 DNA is TGTGCTAGTGCTTTCCGGGACAGTACCAATGAGCAGTTCTTC. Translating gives CASAFRDSTNEQFF.

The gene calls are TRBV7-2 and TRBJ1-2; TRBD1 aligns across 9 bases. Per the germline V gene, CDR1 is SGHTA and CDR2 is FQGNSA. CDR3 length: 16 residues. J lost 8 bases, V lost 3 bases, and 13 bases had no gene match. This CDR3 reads CASSFIAGTGRYGYTF. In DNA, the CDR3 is TGTGCCAGCAGCTTTATAGCCGGGACAGGGAGGTACGGCTACACCTTC.

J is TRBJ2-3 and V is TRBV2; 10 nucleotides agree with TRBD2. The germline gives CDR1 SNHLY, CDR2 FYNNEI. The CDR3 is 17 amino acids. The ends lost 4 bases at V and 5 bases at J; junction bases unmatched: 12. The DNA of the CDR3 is TGTGCCAGCAGTGGCGAGTTGAAGCGGGAGGGGGGAGATACGCAGTATTTT. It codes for CASSGELKREGGDTQYF.

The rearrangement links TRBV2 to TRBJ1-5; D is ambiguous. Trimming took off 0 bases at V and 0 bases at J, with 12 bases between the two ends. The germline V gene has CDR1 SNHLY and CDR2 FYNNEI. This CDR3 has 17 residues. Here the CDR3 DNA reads TGTGCCAGCAGTGAAGCGGTCAGTAGGAGTAGCAATCAGCCCCAGCATTTT. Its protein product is CASSEAVSRSSNQPQHF.

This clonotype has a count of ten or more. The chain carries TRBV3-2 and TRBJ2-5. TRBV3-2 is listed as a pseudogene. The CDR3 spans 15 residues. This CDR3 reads CASNLTTSLQETQYF. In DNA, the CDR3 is TGTGCCAGCAATCTTACGACGTCCTTACAAGAGACCCAGTACTTC.

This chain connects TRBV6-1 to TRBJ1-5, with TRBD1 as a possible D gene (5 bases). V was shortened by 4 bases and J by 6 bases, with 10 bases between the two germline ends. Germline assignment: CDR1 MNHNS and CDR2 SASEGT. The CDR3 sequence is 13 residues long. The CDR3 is CASSVQGGQPQHF. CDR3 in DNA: TGTGCCAGCAGTGTTCAGGGCGGTCAGCCCCAGCATTTT.

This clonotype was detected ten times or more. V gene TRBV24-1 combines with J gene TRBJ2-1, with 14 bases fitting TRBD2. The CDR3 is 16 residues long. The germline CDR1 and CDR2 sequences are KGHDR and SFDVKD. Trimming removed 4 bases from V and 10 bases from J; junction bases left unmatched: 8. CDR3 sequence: CATSDQGLAGEEEQFF. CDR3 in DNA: TGTGCCACCAGTGACCAGGGACTAGCGGGAGAAGAGGAGCAGTTCTTC.

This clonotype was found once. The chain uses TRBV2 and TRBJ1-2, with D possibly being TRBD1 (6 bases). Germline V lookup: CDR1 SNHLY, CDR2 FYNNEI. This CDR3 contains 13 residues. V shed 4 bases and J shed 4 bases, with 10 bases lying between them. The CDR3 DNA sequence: TGTGCCAGCAGTGGGGGGGCCCTCTATGGCTACACCTTC. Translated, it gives CASSGGALYGYTF.

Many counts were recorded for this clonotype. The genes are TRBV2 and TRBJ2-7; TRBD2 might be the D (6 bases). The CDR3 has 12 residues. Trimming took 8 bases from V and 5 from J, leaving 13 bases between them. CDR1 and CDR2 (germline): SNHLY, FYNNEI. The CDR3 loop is CASGLAGNEQYF. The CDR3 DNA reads TGTGCCAGCGGTTTGGCGGGGAACGAGCAGTACTTC.

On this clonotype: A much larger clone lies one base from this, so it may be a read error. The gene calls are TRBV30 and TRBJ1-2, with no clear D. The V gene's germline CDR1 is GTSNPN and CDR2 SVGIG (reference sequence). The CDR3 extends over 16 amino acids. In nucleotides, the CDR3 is TGTGCCTGGGGTGTACCGTCAGATGCTACTAACTATGGCTACACCTTC. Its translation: CAWGVPSDATNYGYTF.

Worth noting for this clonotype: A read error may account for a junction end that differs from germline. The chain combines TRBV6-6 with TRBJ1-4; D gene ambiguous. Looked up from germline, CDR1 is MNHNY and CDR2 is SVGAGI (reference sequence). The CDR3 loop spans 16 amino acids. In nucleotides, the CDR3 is TGTGCCAACAGTTACTCGCCCGATGCAACTAATGAAGAACTGTTTTTT. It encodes CANSYSPDATNEELFF.

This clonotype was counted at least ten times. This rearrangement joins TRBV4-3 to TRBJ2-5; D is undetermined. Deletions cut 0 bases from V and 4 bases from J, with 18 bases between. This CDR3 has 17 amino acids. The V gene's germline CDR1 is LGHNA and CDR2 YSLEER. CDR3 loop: CASSQETSASWGETQYF. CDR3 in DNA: TGCGCCAGCAGCCAAGAGACGAGCGCTTCATGGGGAGAGACCCAGTACTTC.

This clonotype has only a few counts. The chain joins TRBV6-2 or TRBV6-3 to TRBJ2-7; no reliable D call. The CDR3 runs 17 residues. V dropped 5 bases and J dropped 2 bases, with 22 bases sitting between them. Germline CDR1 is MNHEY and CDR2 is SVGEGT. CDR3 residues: CASSHTDRVLQPYEQYF. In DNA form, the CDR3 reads TGTGCCAGCAGTCACACCGATAGGGTCCTCCAACCCTACGAGCAGTACTTC.

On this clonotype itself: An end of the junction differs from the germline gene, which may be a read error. This CDR3 reads CSARVGTGANVLTF. For the CDR3, the DNA is TGCAGTGCTAGAGTTGGGACTGGAGCCAACGTCCTGACTTTC. The rearrangement uses TRBV20-1 and TRBJ2-6; D might be TRBD2 (6 bases). There are 14 residues in the CDR3. Germline V lookup: CDR1 DFQATT, CDR2 SNEGSKA (reference sequence).

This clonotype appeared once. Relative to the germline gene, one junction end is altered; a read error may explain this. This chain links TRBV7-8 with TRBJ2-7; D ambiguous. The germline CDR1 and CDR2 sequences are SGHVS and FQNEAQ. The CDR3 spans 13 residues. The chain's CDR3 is CASSLSGSHEQYF. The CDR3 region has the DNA TGTGCCAGCAGCTTATCGGGTTCCCACGAACAGTACTTC.

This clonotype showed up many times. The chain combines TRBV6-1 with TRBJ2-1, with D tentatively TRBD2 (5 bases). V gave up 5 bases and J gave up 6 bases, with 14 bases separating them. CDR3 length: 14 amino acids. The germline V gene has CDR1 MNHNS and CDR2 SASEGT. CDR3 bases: TGTGCCAGCAGTCCCCGGGGTACATCCAATGAGCAGTTCTTC. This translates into CASSPRGTSNEQFF.

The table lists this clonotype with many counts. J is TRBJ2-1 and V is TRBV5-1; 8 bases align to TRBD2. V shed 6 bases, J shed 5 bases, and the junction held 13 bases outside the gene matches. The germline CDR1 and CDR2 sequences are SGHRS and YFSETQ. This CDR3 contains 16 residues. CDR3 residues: CASKGSGTTSHNEQFF. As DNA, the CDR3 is TGCGCCAGCAAGGGTAGCGGGACAACGTCGCACAATGAGCAGTTCTTC.

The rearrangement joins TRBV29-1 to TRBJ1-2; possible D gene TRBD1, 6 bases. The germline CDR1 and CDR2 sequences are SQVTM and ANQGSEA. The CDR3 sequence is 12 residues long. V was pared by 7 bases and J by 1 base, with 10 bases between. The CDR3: CSAGTFNYGYTF. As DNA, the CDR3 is TGCAGCGCCGGGACATTTAACTATGGCTACACCTTC.

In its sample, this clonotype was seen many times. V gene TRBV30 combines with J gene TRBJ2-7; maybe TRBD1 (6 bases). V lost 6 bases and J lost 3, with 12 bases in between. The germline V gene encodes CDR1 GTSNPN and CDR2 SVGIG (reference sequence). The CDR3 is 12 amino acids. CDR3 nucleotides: TGTGCCTGCCAGGGGCGGGTCTACGAGCAGTACTTC. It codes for CACQGRVYEQYF.

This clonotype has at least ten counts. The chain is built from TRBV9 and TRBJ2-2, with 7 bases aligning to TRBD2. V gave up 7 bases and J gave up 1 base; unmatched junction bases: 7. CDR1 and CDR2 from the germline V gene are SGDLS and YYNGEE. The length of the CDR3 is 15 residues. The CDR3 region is CASSRRGENTGELFF. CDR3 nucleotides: TGTGCCAGCTCTCGCCGGGGGGAGAACACCGGGGAGCTGTTTTTT.

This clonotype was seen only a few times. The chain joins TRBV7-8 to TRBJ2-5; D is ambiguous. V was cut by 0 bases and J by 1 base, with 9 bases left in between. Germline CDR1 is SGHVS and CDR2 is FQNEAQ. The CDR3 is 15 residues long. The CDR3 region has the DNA TGTGCCAGCAGCTTAGCAGGTACCGGCCAAGAGACCCAGTACTTC. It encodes CASSLAGTGQETQYF.